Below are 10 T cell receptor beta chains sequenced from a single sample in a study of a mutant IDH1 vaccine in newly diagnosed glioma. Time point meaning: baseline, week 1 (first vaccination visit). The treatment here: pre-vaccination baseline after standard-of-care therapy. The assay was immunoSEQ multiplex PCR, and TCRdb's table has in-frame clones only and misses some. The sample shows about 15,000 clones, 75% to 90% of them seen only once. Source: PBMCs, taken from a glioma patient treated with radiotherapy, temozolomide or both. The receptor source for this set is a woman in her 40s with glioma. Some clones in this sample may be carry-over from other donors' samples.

The CDR3 sequence is CASSETPTGEQYF. DNA for the CDR3: TGTGCCAGCAGTGAAACACCTACCGGGGAGCAGTACTTC. The chain employs TRBV6-4 and TRBJ2-7; no clear D gene. Per the germline V gene, CDR1 is MRHNA and CDR2 is SNTAGT. Deletions cut 3 bases from V and 7 bases from J, with 13 bases between. The CDR3 length is 13 residues.

CDR3 DNA sequence: TGTGCCAGCAGTTACCCAGGGGCTACTGAAGCTTTCTTT. It codes for CASSYPGATEAFF. The chain combines TRBV6-5 with TRBJ1-1, with D tentatively TRBD1 (6 bases). This CDR3 contains 13 residues. Germline lookup yields CDR1 MNHEY and CDR2 SVGAGI. V was clipped by 2 bases and J by 5 bases, with 9 bases between them.

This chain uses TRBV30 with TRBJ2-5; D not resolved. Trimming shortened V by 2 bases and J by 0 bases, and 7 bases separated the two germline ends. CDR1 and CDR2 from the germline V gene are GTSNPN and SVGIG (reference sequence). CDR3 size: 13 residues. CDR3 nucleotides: TGTGCCTGGAGTCCACCAAACCAAGAGACCCAGTACTTC. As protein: CAWSPPNQETQYF.

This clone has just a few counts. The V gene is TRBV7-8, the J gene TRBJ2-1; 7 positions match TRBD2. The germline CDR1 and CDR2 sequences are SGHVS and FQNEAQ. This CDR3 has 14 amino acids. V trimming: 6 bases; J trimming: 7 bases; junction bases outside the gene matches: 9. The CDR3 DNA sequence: TGTGCCAGCAGTCAATACAAAGCGGGGAATGAGCAGTTCTTC. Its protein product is CASSQYKAGNEQFF.

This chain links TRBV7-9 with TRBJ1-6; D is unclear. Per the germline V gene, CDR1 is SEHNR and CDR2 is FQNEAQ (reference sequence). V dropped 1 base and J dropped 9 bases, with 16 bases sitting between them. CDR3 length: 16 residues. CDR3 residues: CASSLDGPGSSSPLHF. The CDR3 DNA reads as TGTGCCAGCAGCTTAGACGGCCCGGGGTCTAGTTCACCCCTCCACTTT.

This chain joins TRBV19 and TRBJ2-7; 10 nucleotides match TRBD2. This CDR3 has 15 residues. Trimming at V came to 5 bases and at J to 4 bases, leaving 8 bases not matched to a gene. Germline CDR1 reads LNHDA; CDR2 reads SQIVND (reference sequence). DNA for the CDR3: TGTGCCAGTAGTGAAAGCGGGGGGGCCGGATACGAGCAGTACTTC. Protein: CASSESGGAGYEQYF.

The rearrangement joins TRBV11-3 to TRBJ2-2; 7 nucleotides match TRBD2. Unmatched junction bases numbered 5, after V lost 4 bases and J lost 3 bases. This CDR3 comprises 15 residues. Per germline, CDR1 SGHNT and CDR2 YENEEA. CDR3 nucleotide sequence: TGTGCCAGCAGCTCAGGACTAGGGGACACCGGGGAGCTGTTTTTT. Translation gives CASSSGLGDTGELFF.

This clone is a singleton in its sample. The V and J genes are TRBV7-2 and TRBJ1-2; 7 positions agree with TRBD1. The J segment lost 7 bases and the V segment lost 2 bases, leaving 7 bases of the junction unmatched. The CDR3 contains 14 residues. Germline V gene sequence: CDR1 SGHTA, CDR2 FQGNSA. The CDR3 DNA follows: TGTGCCAGCAGCTTAAAGGACAGGCAGCCTGGCTACACCTTC. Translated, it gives CASSLKDRQPGYTF. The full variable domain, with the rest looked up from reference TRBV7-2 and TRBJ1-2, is GAGVSQSPSNKVTEKGKDVELRCDPISGHTALYWYRQSLGQGLEFLIYFQGNSAPDKSGLPSDRFSAERTGGSVSTLTIQRTQQEDSAVYLCASSLKDRQPGYTFGSGTRLTVV.

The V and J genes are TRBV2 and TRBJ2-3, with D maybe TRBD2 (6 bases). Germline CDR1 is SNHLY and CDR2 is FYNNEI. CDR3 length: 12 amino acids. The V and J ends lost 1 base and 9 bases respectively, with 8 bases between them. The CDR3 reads CASSEEGRTQYF. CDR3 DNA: TGTGCCAGCAGTGAAGAGGGGAGGACGCAGTATTTT.

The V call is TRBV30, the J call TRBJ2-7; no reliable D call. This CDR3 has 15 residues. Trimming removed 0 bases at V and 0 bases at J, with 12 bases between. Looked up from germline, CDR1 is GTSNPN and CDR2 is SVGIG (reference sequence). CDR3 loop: CAWSVPAESSYEQYF. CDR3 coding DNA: TGTGCCTGGAGTGTACCCGCCGAGAGCTCCTACGAGCAGTACTTC.